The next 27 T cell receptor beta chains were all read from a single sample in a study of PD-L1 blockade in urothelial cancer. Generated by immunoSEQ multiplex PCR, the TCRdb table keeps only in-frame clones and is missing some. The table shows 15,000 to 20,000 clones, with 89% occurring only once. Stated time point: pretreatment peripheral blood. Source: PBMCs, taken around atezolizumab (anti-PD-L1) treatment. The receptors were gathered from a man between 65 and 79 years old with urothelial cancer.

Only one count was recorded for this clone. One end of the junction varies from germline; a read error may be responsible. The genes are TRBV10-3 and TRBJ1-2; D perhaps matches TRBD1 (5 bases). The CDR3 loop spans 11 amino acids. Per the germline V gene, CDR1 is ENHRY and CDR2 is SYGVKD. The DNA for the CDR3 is TGTGCCGCTTCGCGGGACCCGGGCCTGCACTTC. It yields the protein CAASRDPGLHF.

The CDR3: CASSLVGLAGLRTDTQYF. In DNA form, the CDR3 reads TGTGCCAGCAGCTTAGTGGGACTAGCGGGCCTTCGCACAGATACGCAGTATTTT. This chain links TRBV7-9 with TRBJ2-3, with 12 bases lining up with TRBD2. The CDR3 extends over 18 amino acids. Germline CDR1 reads SEHNR; CDR2 reads FQNEAQ (reference sequence). V lost 1 base and J lost 1; bases outside the gene matches: 6. Filled out from reference TRBV7-9 and TRBJ2-3, the complete variable domain reads DTGVSQNPRHKITKRGQNVTFRCDPISEHNRLYWYRQTLGQGPEFLTYFQNEAQLEKSRLLSDRFSAERPKGSFSTLEIQRTEQGDSAMYLCASSLVGLAGLRTDTQYFGPGTRLTVL.

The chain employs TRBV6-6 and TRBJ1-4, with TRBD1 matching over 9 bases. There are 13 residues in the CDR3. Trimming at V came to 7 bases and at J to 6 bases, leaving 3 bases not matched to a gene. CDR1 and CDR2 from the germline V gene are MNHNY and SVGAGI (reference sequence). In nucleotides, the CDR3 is TGTGCCAGCAAGCGGACAGGGGATGAAAAACTGTTTTTT. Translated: CASKRTGDEKLFF.

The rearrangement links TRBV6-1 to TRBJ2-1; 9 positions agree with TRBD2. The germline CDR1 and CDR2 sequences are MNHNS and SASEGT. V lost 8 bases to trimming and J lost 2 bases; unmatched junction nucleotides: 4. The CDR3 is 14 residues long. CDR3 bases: TGTGCCAGCCACCCTAGCGGGGCCTACAATGAGCAGTTCTTC. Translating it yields CASHPSGAYNEQFF.

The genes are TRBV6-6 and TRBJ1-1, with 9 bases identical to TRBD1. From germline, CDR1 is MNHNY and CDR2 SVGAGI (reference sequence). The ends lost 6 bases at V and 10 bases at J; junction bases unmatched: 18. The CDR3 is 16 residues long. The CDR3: CASRNRPIRTGDTAFF. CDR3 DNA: TGTGCCAGCAGAAACCGCCCCATTAGGACAGGGGACACAGCTTTCTTT.

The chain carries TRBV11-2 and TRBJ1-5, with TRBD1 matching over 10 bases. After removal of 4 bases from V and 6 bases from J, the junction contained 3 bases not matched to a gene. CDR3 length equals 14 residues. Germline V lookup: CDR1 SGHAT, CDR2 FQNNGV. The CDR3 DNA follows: TGTGCCAGCAGCTCGGACAGGGGGAGTCAGCCCCAGCATTTT. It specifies CASSSDRGSQPQHF.

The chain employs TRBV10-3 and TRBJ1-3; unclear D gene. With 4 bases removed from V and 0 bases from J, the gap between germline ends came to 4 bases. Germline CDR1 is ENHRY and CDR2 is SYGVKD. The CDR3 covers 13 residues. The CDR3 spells CAISGSSGNTIYF. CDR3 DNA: TGTGCCATCAGTGGCAGCTCTGGAAACACCATATATTTT.

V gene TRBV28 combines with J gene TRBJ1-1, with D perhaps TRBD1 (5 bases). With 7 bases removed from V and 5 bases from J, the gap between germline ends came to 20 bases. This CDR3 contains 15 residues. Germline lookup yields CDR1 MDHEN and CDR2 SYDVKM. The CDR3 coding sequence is TGTGCCAGCACCCCATCGGGGGTCGGTAGTACTGAAGCTTTCTTT. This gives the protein CASTPSGVGSTEAFF.

In DNA form, the CDR3 reads TGTGCCAGCACCTCGGACAGGGTGTACACCTTC. This codes for CASTSDRVYTF. This chain uses TRBV2 with TRBJ1-2; 8 nucleotides align to TRBD1. The CDR3 totals 11 residues. V gave up 7 bases and J gave up 11 bases; unmatched junction bases: 6. Germline V gene lookup returns CDR1 SNHLY and CDR2 FYNNEI.

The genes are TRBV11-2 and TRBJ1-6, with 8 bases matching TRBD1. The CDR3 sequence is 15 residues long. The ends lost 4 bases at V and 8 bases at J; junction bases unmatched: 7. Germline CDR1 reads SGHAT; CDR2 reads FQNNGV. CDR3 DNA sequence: TGTGCCAGCAGCTCGGGACAGGTCGGATATTCACCCCTCCACTTT. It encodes CASSSGQVGYSPLHF. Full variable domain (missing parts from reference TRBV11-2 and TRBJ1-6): EAGVAQSPRYKIIEKRQSVAFWCNPISGHATLYWYQQILGQGPKLLIQFQNNGVVDDSQLPKDRFSAERLKGVDSTLKIQPAKLEDSAVYLCASSSGQVGYSPLHFGNGTRLTVT.

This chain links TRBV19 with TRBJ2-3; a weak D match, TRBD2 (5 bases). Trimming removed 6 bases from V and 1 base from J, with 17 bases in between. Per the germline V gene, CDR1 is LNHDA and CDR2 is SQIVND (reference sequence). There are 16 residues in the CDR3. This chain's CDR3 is CASRPLAGDGTDTQYF. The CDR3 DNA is TGTGCCAGTAGACCTCTCGCGGGTGATGGCACAGATACGCAGTATTTT.

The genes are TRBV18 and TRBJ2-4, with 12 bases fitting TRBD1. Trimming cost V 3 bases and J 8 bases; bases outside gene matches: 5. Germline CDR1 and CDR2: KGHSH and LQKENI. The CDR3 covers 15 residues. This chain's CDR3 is CASSPRDRGQDIQYF. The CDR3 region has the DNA TGTGCCAGCTCACCGAGGGACAGGGGGCAGGACATTCAGTACTTC.

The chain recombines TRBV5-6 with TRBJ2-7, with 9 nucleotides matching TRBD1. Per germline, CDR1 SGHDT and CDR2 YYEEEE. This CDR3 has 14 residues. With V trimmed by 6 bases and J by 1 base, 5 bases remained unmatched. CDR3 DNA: TGTGCCAGCACCCTGACAGGGGGTTCCTACGAGCAGTACTTC. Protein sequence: CASTLTGGSYEQYF.

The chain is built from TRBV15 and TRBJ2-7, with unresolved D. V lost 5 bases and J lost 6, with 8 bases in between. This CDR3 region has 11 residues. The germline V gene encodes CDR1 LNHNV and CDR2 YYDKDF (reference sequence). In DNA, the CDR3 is TGTGCCACCAGCGTAACCGGCGAGCAGTACTTC. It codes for CATSVTGEQYF.

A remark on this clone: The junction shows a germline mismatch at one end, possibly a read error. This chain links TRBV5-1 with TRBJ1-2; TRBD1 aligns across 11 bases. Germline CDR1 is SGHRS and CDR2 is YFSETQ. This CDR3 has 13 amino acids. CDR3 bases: TGTGCCAGCAGCTTAGGACAGGGGGCTCCTGCCACCTTC. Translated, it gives CASSLGQGAPATF.

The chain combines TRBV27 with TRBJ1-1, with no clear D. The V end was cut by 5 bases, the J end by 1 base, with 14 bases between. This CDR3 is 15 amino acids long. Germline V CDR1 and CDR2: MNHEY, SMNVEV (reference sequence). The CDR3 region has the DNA TGTGCCAGCAGTATTCTTCCGGACTCGAACACTGAAGCTTTCTTT. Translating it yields CASSILPDSNTEAFF.

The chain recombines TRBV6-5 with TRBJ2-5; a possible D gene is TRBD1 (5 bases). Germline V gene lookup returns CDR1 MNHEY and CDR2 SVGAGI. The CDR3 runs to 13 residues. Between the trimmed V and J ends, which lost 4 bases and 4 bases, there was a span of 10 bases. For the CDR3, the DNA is TGTGCCAGCAGTTCTAGGGGATCAGAGACCCAGTACTTC. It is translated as CASSSRGSETQYF.

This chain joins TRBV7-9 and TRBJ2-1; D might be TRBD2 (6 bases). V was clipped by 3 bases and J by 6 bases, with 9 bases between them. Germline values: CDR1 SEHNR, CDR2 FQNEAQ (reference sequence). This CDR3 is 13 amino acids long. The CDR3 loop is CASSFGGANEQFF. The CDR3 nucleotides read TGTGCCAGCAGCTTTGGCGGGGCCAATGAGCAGTTCTTC.

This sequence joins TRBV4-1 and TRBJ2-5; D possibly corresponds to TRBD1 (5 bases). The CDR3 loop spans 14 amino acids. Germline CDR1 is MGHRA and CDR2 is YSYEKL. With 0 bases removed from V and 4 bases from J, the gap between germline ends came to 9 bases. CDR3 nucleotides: TGCGCCAGCAGCCAAGATCAGGGTCGAGAGACCCAGTACTTC. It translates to CASSQDQGRETQYF.

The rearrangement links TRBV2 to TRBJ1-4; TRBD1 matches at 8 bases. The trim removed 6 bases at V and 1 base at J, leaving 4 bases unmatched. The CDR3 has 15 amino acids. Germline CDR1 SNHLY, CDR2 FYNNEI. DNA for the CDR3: TGTGCCAGCAGAGGACAGGGACTAACTAATGAAAAACTGTTTTTT. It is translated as CASRGQGLTNEKLFF.

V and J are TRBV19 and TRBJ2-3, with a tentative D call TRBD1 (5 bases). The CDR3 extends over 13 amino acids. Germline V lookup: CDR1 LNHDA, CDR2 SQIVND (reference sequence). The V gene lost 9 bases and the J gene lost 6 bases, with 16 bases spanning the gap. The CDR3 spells CASRATRGDTQYF. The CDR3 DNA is TGTGCCAGCAGGGCCACCCGAGGTGATACGCAGTATTTT.

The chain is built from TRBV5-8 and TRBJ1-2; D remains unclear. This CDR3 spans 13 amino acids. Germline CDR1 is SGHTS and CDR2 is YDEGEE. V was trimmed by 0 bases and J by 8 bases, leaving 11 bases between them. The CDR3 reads CASSLERVRGYTF. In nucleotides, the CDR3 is TGTGCCAGCAGCTTGGAGAGGGTTCGAGGCTACACCTTC.

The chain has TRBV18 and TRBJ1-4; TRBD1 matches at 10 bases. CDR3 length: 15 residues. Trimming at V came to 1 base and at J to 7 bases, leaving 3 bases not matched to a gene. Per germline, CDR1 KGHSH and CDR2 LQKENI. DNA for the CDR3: TGTGCCAGCTCACCACGACAGGGGGCTTTTGAAAAACTGTTTTTT. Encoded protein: CASSPRQGAFEKLFF.

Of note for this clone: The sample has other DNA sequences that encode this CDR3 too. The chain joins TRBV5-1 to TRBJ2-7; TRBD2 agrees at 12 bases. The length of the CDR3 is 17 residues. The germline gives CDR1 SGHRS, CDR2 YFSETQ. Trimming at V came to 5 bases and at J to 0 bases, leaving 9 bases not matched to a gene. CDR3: CASRLTSGGRNSYEQYF. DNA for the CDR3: TGCGCCAGCAGATTGACTAGCGGGGGCCGGAACTCCTACGAGCAGTACTTC.

The CDR3 nucleotides are TGTGCCAGCAGAGACAGGGTTACTGAAGCTTTCTTT. Encoded protein: CASRDRVTEAFF. The V call is TRBV6-6, the J call TRBJ1-1, with 7 bases that match TRBD1. CDR3 length equals 12 residues. Per germline, CDR1 MNHNY and CDR2 SVGAGI (reference sequence). Trimming removed 6 bases from V and 5 bases from J; junction bases left unmatched: 3.

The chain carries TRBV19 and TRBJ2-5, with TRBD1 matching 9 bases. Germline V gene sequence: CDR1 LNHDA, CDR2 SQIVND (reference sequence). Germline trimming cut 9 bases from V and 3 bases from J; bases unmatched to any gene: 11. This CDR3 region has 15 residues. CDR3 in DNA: TGTGCCAGCGGAGGGACAGGGTCAGCTGAAGAGACCCAGTACTTC. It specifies CASGGTGSAEETQYF.

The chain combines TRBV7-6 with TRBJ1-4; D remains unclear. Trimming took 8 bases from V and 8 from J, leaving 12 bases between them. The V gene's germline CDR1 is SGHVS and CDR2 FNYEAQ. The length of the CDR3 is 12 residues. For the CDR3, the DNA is TGTGCCAGCTCTGGGCCCAACGAAAAACTGTTTTTT. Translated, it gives CASSGPNEKLFF.